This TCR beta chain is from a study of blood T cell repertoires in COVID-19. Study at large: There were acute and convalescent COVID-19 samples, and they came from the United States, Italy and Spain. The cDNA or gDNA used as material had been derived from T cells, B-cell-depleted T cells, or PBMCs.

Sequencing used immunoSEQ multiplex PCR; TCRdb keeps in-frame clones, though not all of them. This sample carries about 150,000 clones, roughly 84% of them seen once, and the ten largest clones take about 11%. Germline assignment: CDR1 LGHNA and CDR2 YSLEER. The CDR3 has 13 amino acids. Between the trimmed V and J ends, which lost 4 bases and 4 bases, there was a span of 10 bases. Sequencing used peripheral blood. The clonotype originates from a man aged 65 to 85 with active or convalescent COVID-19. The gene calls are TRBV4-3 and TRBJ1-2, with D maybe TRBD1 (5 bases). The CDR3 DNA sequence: TGCGCCAGCAGCCGGGGGGTGGCCTATGGCTACACCTTC. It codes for CASSRGVAYGYTF.